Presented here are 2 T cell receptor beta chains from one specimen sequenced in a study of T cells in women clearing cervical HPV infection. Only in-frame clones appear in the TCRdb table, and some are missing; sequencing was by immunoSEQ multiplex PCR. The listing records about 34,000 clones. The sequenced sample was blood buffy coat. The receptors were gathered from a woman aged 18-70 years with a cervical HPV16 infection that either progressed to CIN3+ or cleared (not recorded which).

Incomplete CDR3 DNA: TGTGCCAGCAGTGAAGCGGCAGGGGGGAATTCACCC. It translates to CASSEAAGGNSP. The full CDR3 sequence reads CASSEAAGGNSPLHF. This chain uses TRBV2 with TRBJ1-6; 7 bases map to TRBD1. The read terminates 3 residues before the CDR3 end, so the remaining end is supplied by the germline J gene. V lost 0 bases, J lost 7 bases, and 3 bases stayed unmatched. The CDR3 totals 15 residues. Looked up from germline, CDR1 is SNHLY and CDR2 is FYNNEI.

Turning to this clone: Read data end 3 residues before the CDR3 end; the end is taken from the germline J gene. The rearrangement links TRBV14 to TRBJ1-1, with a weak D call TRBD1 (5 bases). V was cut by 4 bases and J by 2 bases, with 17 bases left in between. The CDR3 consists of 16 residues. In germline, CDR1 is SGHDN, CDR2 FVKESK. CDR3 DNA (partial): TGTGCCAGCAGCCCACTGCACCGAGGGGTCAACACTGAA. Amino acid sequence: CASSPLHRGVNTE. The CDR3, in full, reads CASSPLHRGVNTEAFF. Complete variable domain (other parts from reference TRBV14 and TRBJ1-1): EAGVTQFPSHSVIEKGQTVTLRCDPISGHDNLYWYRRVMGKEIKFLLHFVKESKQDESGMPNNRFLAERTGGTYSTLKVQPAELEDSGVYFCASSPLHRGVNTEAFFGQGTRLTVV.